The rows below give T cell receptor beta chains drawn from one sample of a study of T cells after yellow fever vaccination. MiXCR, applied by TCRdb to the 5' RACE reads, yields one record per CDR3 protein. There are 200,000 to 250,000 distinct CDR3 sequences in the sample; around 3.1% occur only once, and approximately 3% lies in the top ten. This sample comprised CD4+ T cells sorted from PBMCs, obtained 10 days after the yellow fever booster vaccination. Every receptor here comes from a man younger than 35 who received the YFV17D yellow fever vaccine. Both conserved end residues are part of each CDR3. D genes are given only for firm matches. Clone size appears in some rows only: once, few, many, or a class for an expanded clone.

V,size,D,J,DNA,CDR3
TRBV12-3/TRBV12-4,-,-,TRBJ2-1,TGTGCCAGCAGTTCCCCAGGTACCGGCTACAATGAGCAGTTCTTC,CASSSPGTGYNEQFF
TRBV5-1,-,TRBD1,TRBJ2-3,TGCGCCAGCAGCTTGGCCAGAGGGGGCGAGGGGAATACGCAGTATTTT,CASSLARGGEGNTQYF
TRBV30,many,-,TRBJ2-3,TGTGCCTGGAGTGTAGGGGCGAAGACAGATACGCAGTATTTT,CAWSVGAKTDTQYF
TRBV20-1,-,TRBD1,TRBJ2-6,TGCAGTGCTAGAGATCTCCAGGGGGCAACAGGGGCCAACGTCCTGACTTTC,CSARDLQGATGANVLTF
TRBV4-3,many,-,TRBJ2-1,TGCGCCAGCAGCCGGAGGTCCGGCTCCTACAATGAGCAGTTCTTC,CASSRRSGSYNEQFF
TRBV2,few,TRBD2,TRBJ2-5,TGTGCCAGCAGTGAAGCTCGCGGGGGGCAAGAGACCCAGTACTTC,CASSEARGGQETQYF
TRBV5-1,-,TRBD1,TRBJ2-3,TGCGCCAGCAGCGAAGGACAGGGCCCACAAGATACGCAGTATTTT,CASSEGQGPQDTQYF
TRBV6-5,-,-,TRBJ1-1,TGTGCCAGCTCGACAGATAGAAACACTGAAGCTTTCTTT,CASSTDRNTEAFF
TRBV9,many,-,TRBJ1-6,TGTGCCAGCAGCGTAGCTCAGTCACCCCTCCACTTT,CASSVAQSPLHF
TRBV5-1,many,TRBD1,TRBJ2-7,TGCGCCAGCAGCTTGGAAACAGGGGACTACGAGCAGTACTTC,CASSLETGDYEQYF
TRBV4-3,many,TRBD2,TRBJ2-1,TGCGCCAGCAGCCCGACCCGCGGGGGGTTCCCCCCCTACAATGAGCAGTTCTTC,CASSPTRGGFPPYNEQFF
TRBV29-1,many,-,TRBJ2-5,TGCAGCGTTCGGTACCAAGAGACCCAGTACTTC,CSVRYQETQYF
TRBV3-1,few,TRBD1,TRBJ1-1,TGTGCCAGCAGCCAAGCAGGGGGCCCAAGGGCTGAAGCTTTCTTT,CASSQAGGPRAEAFF
TRBV12-5,few,-,TRBJ2-1,TGTGCTAGTGGCCTCTCTAGCTCCTACAATGAGCAGTTCTTC,CASGLSSSYNEQFF
TRBV5-1,many,TRBD1,TRBJ2-7,TGCGCCAGCAGCTTAAGCTACAGGGGGTCTGCCTTGGGCGAGCAGTACTTC,CASSLSYRGSALGEQYF
TRBV12-3/TRBV12-4,many,-,TRBJ1-2,TGTGCCAGCAGTCCAGGACAGTATGGCTACACCTTC,CASSPGQYGYTF
TRBV7-2,-,-,TRBJ2-7,TGTGCCAGCAGCTTAGGGGGAGCGGTGCTCTCCTACGAGCAGTACTTC,CASSLGGAVLSYEQYF
TRBV25-1,-,TRBD1,TRBJ1-4,TGTGCCAGCAGTGAAAGACAGGGGTGGGGTGAAAAACTGTTTTTT,CASSERQGWGEKLFF
TRBV6-2/TRBV6-3,-,TRBD1,TRBJ2-1,TGTGCCAGCGCCCAAGGGGGCGGACCCAATGAGCAGTTCTTC,CASAQGGGPNEQFF
TRBV28,few,-,TRBJ1-5,TGTGCCAGCAGTGGGCAGTACAATCAGCCCCAGCATTTT,CASSGQYNQPQHF
TRBV7-2,-,-,TRBJ2-1,TGTGCCAGCAGCTTATCCCAGGTCCGCTCCTACAATGAGCAGTTCTTC,CASSLSQVRSYNEQFF
TRBV4-1,-,-,TRBJ1-1,TGCGCCAGCAGCCAAGTCTGGAACACTGAAGCTTTCTTT,CASSQVWNTEAFF
TRBV5-1,-,-,TRBJ2-1,TGCGCCAGCAGCTTGGGACGGGGGCCTTACAATGAGCAGTTCTTC,CASSLGRGPYNEQFF
TRBV7-8,many,-,TRBJ2-3,TGTGCCAGCAGCTTACGTGGCATCGATACGCAGTATTTT,CASSLRGIDTQYF
TRBV20-1,-,-,TRBJ2-3,TGCAGTGCTAGGTCGGCTTTTGCAGATACGCAGTATTTT,CSARSAFADTQYF
TRBV20-1,many,TRBD2,TRBJ2-1,TGCAGTGCAACACTAGCGGGGGGGCCGCATGAGCAGTTCTTC,CSATLAGGPHEQFF
TRBV3-1,many,-,TRBJ1-3,TGTGCCAGCAGCCAACGTTTTTCATATACAGGGTTGTACACCATATATTTT,CASSQRFSYTGLYTIYF
TRBV7-2,many,-,TRBJ2-7,TGTGCCAGCAGCCAGGGACGGACTTCCTACGAGCAGTACTTC,CASSQGRTSYEQYF
TRBV2,few,-,TRBJ2-2,TGTGCCAGCAGTATGGGACAACCCGGGATGGGCGGGGAGCTGTTTTTT,CASSMGQPGMGGELFF
TRBV5-1,-,-,TRBJ1-6,TGCGCCAGCAGCTTATGGGGGGGCTCTAATTCACCCCTCCACTTT,CASSLWGGSNSPLHF
TRBV7-3,many,-,TRBJ1-1,TGTGCCAGCAGCCAAGGGGGGGTGACTGAAGCTTTCTTT,CASSQGGVTEAFF
TRBV5-4,-,-,TRBJ2-7,TGTGCCAGCAGCTTACAGGACGAGCAGTACTTC,CASSLQDEQYF
TRBV7-3,-,-,TRBJ2-5,TGTGCCAGCAGCTTAATGGAGGGGTCGGGGACCCAGTACTTC,CASSLMEGSGTQYF
TRBV11-3,few,-,TRBJ2-2,TGTGCCAGCAGCTTCGGGGGACCCACCGGGGAGCTGTTTTTT,CASSFGGPTGELFF
TRBV5-4,few,-,TRBJ2-2,TGTGCCAGCAGCCATCCTAGGTACCCCGGGGAGCTGTTTTTT,CASSHPRYPGELFF
TRBV11-2,many,-,TRBJ2-5,TGTGCCAGCAGCTTAGTGGGGGTAGGAGAAGAGACCCAGTACTTC,CASSLVGVGEETQYF
TRBV7-9,many,-,TRBJ2-6,TGTGCCAGCAGCCTTGAAGGAGGTGGGGCCAACGTCCTGACTTTC,CASSLEGGGANVLTF
TRBV7-2,many,-,TRBJ2-1,TGTGCCAGCAGCTTAGCAACTCTCAATGAGCAGTTCTTC,CASSLATLNEQFF
TRBV2,many,-,TRBJ1-2,TGTGCCAGCAGCCTGACACGAATCACCTCGCACCCTTGGGGCTACACCTTC,CASSLTRITSHPWGYTF
TRBV7-2,many,TRBD1,TRBJ2-5,TGTGCCAGCAGCGCCGGGGACAGGAAAGAGACCCAGTACTTC,CASSAGDRKETQYF
TRBV20-1,few,-,TRBJ1-6,TGCAGTGCGGGGGGGTGGGAGGAGAGATCACCCCTCCACTTT,CSAGGWEERSPLHF
TRBV5-1,few,-,TRBJ2-2,TGCGCCAGCAGCTTCGACAGGCCGAACACCGGGGAGCTGTTTTTT,CASSFDRPNTGELFF
TRBV11-2,-,TRBD2,TRBJ2-1,TGTGCCAGCACCTCGACTAGCGGGCGGAGGGAGCAGTTCTTC,CASTSTSGRREQFF